This is a list of T cell receptor beta chains from one sample in a study of shared T cell receptors in the human thymus. The protocol was immunoSEQ multiplex PCR, while the TCRdb copy is restricted to in-frame clones and leaves out a portion. Of roughly 68,000 clones in the sample, more than 90% were seen once. Sequencing was done on a sample of thymocytes. These receptors originate from a human donor. The CDR3 runs from the conserved cysteine through the conserved F or W. D genes are given only for firm matches. Only part of the rows carry a size: once, few, many, or a class if the clone is expanded.

clone size,J gene,D gene,V gene,CDR3 length,CDR3 DNA,CDR3 protein
.,TRBJ1-2,TRBD1,TRBV10-3,13,TGTGCCATCAGCAGACAGGGGGAGGATGGCTACACCTTC,CAISRQGEDGYTF
.,TRBJ2-7,.,TRBV11-1,15,TGTGCCAGCAGCTTATTGAGGGACCTCCCCTACGAGCAGTACTTC,CASSLLRDLPYEQYF
.,TRBJ1-2,TRBD1,TRBV11-2,18,TGTGCCAGCAACGGCGAAGGGGACAGGGGGTGTACTAACTATGGCTACACCTTC,CASNGEGDRGCTNYGYTF
.,TRBJ1-6,.,TRBV5-1,18,TGCGCCAGCAGCGTTACTTATTACCGGGGCTCTAATAATTCACCCCTCCACTTT,CASSVTYYRGSNNSPLHF
.,TRBJ1-2,.,TRBV29-1,18,TGCAGCGTTGAAGTCCCGAGGAGGAGGGGTCACCATAACTATGGCTACACCTTC,CSVEVPRRRGHHNYGYTF
.,TRBJ2-1,TRBD2,TRBV28,16,TGTGCCAGCAGTTTACATAGACTAGCGGGGGGGCTTTTGAAGTTCTTC,CASSLHRLAGGLLKFF
once,TRBJ2-3,.,TRBV7-7,16,TGTGCCAGCAGCCCTAAGGCGGGTTTTGGAACAGATACGCAGTATTTT,CASSPKAGFGTDTQYF
once,TRBJ2-7,.,TRBV11-3,15,TGTGCCAGCAACATGCTCGGGTTCGCCACCTACGAGCAGTACTTC,CASNMLGFATYEQYF
.,TRBJ1-1,TRBD1,TRBV28,21,TGTGCCAGCAGTTTAATGGGTAAACCGACAGGGGGCTGGAAGGTGAACACTGAAGCTTTCTTT,CASSLMGKPTGGWKVNTEAFF
.,TRBJ2-7,.,TRBV4-3,14,TGCGCCAGCAGCGCTCGACAGCGACTCTACGAGCAGTACTTC,CASSARQRLYEQYF
.,TRBJ2-1,.,TRBV14,16,TGTGCCAGCAGCCAAGAATCGGGACCCCATTTGGTTGAGCAGTTCTTC,CASSQESGPHLVEQFF
.,TRBJ2-2,TRBD1,TRBV7-9,17,TGTGCCAGCAGCACCTACCTCAGGGGGCAAGTCGGCGGGGAGCTGTTTTTT,CASSTYLRGQVGGELFF
once,TRBJ2-4,.,TRBV7-2,16,TGTGCCAGCAGCTTAGCCGCAGGGGAAGCCAAAAACATTCAGTACTTC,CASSLAAGEAKNIQYF
.,TRBJ2-2,TRBD2,TRBV10-3,21,TGTGCCATCAGTGAGTCAGCCTTGGGACTAGCGGGAAAAAAGAACACCGGGGAGCTGTTTTTT,CAISESALGLAGKKNTGELFF
.,TRBJ2-3,.,TRBV5-8,15,TGTGCCAGCAGCTTCCAAGGCGGTAGCACAGATACGCAGTATTTT,CASSFQGGSTDTQYF
.,TRBJ2-7,TRBD1,TRBV7-2,14,TGTGCCAGCTCACCACGACAGGGTACCTACGAGCAGTACTTC,CASSPRQGTYEQYF
.,TRBJ2-3,.,TRBV7-3,13,TGTGCCAGCAGCTTAAGCGCGGAGGATACGCAGTATTTT,CASSLSAEDTQYF
.,TRBJ1-4,TRBD1,TRBV11-2,20,TGTGCCAGCAGCTTAGATCCCTGGACAGGTGTGAGACCCTCTAATGAAAAACTGTTTTTT,CASSLDPWTGVRPSNEKLFF
.,TRBJ2-7,.,TRBV4-3,16,TGCGCCAGCAGCCACCCCGGGGGTCAGGGCGGCTACGAGCAGTACTTC,CASSHPGGQGGYEQYF
.,TRBJ2-5,TRBD1,TRBV4-3,15,TGCGCCAGCAGCCAAGGTCACAGGGGACAAGAGACCCAGTACTTC,CASSQGHRGQETQYF
.,TRBJ1-2,TRBD1,TRBV12-5,19,TGTGCTAGTGGTTTGGTCACCCTTCCCGGGACAGGGCTTTACTATGGCTACACCTTC,CASGLVTLPGTGLYYGYTF
.,TRBJ2-5,.,TRBV7-3,15,TGTGCCAGCAGCGCCTCGCGCGGCACCAAAGAGACCCAGTACTTC,CASSASRGTKETQYF
.,TRBJ2-1,TRBD2,TRBV9,15,TGTGCCAGCAGCGGTTCTAGCGGGGGGATCGATGAGCAGTTCTTC,CASSGSSGGIDEQFF
.,TRBJ1-6,.,TRBV7-9,17,TGTGCCAGCAGCTTAGGGTCGGCAGGGTGGAGGGGATCACCCCTCCACTTT,CASSLGSAGWRGSPLHF
.,TRBJ2-2,.,TRBV7-2,14,TGTGCCAGCAGCTTATGGATGTACACCGGGGAGCTGTTTTTT,CASSLWMYTGELFF
.,TRBJ2-5,.,TRBV7-2,17,TGTGCCAGCAGCTTAGATGGAGAGCTGATGTACCAAGAGACCCAGTACTTC,CASSLDGELMYQETQYF
.,TRBJ2-1,.,TRBV5-5,10,TGTGCCAGCAGCCAGGGAGAGCAGTTCTTC,CASSQGEQFF
.,TRBJ1-1,.,TRBV4-3,13,TGCGCCAGCAGCCAAGTAGAGGAAACTGAAGCTTTCTTT,CASSQVEETEAFF
.,TRBJ1-6,.,TRBV28,12,TGTGCCAGCAGTTTAAGGAATTCACCCCTCCACTTT,CASSLRNSPLHF
.,TRBJ2-7,TRBD1,TRBV5-1,17,TGCGCCAGCAGCCTCGACAGGGCACTCCTGTTCTCCTACGAGCAGTACTTC,CASSLDRALLFSYEQYF
once,TRBJ1-5,.,TRBV19,13,TGTGCCACCAGATTTGATAGCAATCAGCCCCAGCATTTT,CATRFDSNQPQHF
.,TRBJ1-1,.,TRBV20-1,10,TGCAGTGCCGGAAACACTGAAGCTTTCTTT,CSAGNTEAFF
.,TRBJ1-1,TRBD1,TRBV5-1,17,TGCGCCAGCAGCTTAGACCCACCGGACAGGGGGAACACTGAAGCTTTCTTT,CASSLDPPDRGNTEAFF
.,TRBJ1-1,TRBD1,TRBV14,17,TGTGCCAGCAGCCAAGAATACCACAGGGGAGGAACGACTGAAGCTTTCTTT,CASSQEYHRGGTTEAFF
.,TRBJ2-5,.,TRBV18,13,TGTGCCAGCCGACTCCTCCGGACAAAGACCCAGTACTTC,CASRLLRTKTQYF
.,TRBJ2-7,.,TRBV11-1,15,TGTGCCAGCAGCTTTACGCCAGGGCGTTCCTACGAGCAGTACTTC,CASSFTPGRSYEQYF
.,TRBJ2-1,TRBD1,TRBV6-6,16,TGTGCCAGCACCATTCCGGTTCAGGGGGCGAACAATGAGCAGTTCTTC,CASTIPVQGANNEQFF
.,TRBJ1-1,.,TRBV6-4,15,TGTGCCAGCAGTGCCGTCGGGTTGGGGACCACTGAAGCTTTCTTT,CASSAVGLGTTEAFF
.,TRBJ2-7,TRBD2,TRBV5-4,16,TGTGCCAGCAGCGTTCCGGGACTAGCGGGGACCTACGAGCAGTACTTC,CASSVPGLAGTYEQYF
.,TRBJ1-2,.,TRBV18,16,TGTGCCAGCTCCGATCTCTCCCTGGTTGAATCCTATGGCTACACCTTC,CASSDLSLVESYGYTF
once,TRBJ2-5,.,TRBV19,14,TGTGCCAGTAGTATACCCAGGGGCCGAGAGACCCAGTACTTC,CASSIPRGRETQYF
.,TRBJ2-7,.,TRBV12-5,14,TGTGCTAGTGGTTTGGGAGGGGACTCCTACGAGCAGTACTTC,CASGLGGDSYEQYF
.,TRBJ2-1,TRBD1,TRBV4-3,19,TGCGCCAGCAGCCAACTTGACCGGGACAGGGGCTTCCATTACAATGAGCAGTTCTTC,CASSQLDRDRGFHYNEQFF
.,TRBJ2-7,TRBD1,TRBV27,14,TGTGCCAGCAGTGACAGGGGAAGCCCCTACGAGCAGTACTTC,CASSDRGSPYEQYF
once,TRBJ1-1,.,TRBV5-5,15,TGTGCCAGCAGCCCCTCCTATTGTCCGAACACTGAAGCTTTCTTT,CASSPSYCPNTEAFF
.,TRBJ2-1,.,TRBV7-8,15,TGTGCCAGCAGCTTATCCACTCACTCCTACAATGAGCAGTTCTTC,CASSLSTHSYNEQFF